The next 3 T cell receptor beta chains were all read from a single sample in a study of response to subunit inactivated influenza vaccine. MiXCR was run by TCRdb on the RT-PCR reads, yielding one entry per CDR3 protein. The sample includes hundreds of thousands of distinct CDR3 sequences, about 11% of them seen just once. The source was PBMCs from blood, collected on the day of vaccination. These receptor sequences come from a man aged 45-65 years who received an inactivated influenza vaccine.

As for this clonotype: A read error is possible here, since a much larger clone lies one base away. This sequence joins TRBV12-3 or TRBV12-4 and TRBJ2-7, with D possibly matching TRBD2 (6 bases). The CDR3 is 15 residues long. Written as DNA, the CDR3 is TGTGCCAGGAGTTCCTACCCGACCGGGACTTACGAGCAGTACTTC. This encodes CARSSYPTGTYEQYF.

This clonotype was seen at least ten times. The chain joins TRBV12-3 or TRBV12-4 to TRBJ2-3, with 7 bases aligning to TRBD2. This CDR3 is built from 16 residues. Germline trimming cut 3 bases from V and 2 bases from J; bases unmatched to any gene: 8. CDR3 loop: CASSFPGLINTDTQYF. The DNA of the CDR3 is TGTGCCAGCAGTTTCCCGGGACTAATAAACACAGATACGCAGTATTTT.

In its sample, this clonotype was seen a few times. The chain couples TRBV20-1 to TRBJ2-1; D is ambiguous. The CDR3 has 15 residues. V was shortened by 4 bases and J by 0 bases, with 13 bases between the two germline ends. From germline, CDR1 is DFQATT and CDR2 SNEGSKA (reference sequence). CDR3 residues: CSANRPGYSYNEQFF. The CDR3 DNA follows: TGCAGTGCTAATAGGCCTGGATACTCCTACAATGAGCAGTTCTTC.